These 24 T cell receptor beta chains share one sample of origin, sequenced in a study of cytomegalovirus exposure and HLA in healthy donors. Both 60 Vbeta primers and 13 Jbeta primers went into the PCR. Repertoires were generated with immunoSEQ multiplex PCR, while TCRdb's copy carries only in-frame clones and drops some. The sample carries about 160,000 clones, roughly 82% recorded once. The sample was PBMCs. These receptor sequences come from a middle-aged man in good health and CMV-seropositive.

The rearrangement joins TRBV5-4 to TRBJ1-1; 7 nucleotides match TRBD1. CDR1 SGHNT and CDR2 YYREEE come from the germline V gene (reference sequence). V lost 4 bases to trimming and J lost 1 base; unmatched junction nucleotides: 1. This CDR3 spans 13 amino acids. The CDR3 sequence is CASSQGENTEAFF. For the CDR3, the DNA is TGTGCCAGCAGCCAGGGGGAGAACACTGAAGCTTTCTTT.

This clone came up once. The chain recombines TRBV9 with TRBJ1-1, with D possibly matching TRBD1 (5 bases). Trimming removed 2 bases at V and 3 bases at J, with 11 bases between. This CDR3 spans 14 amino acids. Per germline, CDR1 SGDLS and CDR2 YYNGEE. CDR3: CASSVGGRDTEAFF. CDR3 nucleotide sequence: TGTGCCAGCAGCGTTGGGGGGAGAGACACTGAAGCTTTCTTT.

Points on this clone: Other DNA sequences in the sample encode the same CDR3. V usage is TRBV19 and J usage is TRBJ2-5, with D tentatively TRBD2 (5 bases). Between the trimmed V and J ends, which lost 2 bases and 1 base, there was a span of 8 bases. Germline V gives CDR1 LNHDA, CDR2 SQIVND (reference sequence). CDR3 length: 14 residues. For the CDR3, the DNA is TGTGCCAGTAGTATACGGGCGGGCCAAGAGACCCAGTACTTC. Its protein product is CASSIRAGQETQYF.

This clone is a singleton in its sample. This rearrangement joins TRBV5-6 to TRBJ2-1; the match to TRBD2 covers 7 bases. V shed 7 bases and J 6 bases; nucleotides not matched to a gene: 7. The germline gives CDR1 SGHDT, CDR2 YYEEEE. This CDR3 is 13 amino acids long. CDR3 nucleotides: TGTGCCAGCGGAGTAGCGGGTAGCAATGAGCAGTTCTTC. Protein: CASGVAGSNEQFF.

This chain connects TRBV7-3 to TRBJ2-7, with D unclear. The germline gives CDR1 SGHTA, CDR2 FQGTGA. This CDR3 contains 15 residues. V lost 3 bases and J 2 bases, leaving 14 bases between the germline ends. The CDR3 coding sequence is TGTGCCAGCAGCTTTCAGGCAGGTATCACCTACGAGCAGTACTTC. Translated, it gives CASSFQAGITYEQYF.

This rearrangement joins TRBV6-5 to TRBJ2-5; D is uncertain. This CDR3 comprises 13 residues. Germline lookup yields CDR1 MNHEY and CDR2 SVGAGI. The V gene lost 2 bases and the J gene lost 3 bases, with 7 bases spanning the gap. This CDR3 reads CASSYHVEETQYF. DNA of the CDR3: TGTGCCAGCAGTTACCACGTAGAAGAGACCCAGTACTTC.

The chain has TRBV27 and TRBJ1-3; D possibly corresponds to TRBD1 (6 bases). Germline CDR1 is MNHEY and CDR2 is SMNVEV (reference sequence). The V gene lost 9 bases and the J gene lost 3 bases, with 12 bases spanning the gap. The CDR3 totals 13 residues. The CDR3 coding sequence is TGTGCCAGTTCGCAAGGGGGTGGAAACACCATATATTTT. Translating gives CASSQGGGNTIYF.

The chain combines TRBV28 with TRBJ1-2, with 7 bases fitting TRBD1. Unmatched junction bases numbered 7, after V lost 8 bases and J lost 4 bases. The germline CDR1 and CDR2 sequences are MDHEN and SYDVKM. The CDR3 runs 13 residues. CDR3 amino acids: CASEGQNFYGYTF. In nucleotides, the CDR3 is TGTGCCAGCGAGGGACAGAACTTCTATGGCTACACCTTC.

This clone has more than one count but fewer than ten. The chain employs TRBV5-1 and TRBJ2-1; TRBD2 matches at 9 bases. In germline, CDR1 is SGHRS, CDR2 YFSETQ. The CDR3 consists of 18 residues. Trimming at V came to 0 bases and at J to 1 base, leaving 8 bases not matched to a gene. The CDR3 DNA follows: TGCGCCAGCAGCTTGGACAGCGGGAGGTTTCCGTCCTACAATGAGCAGTTCTTC. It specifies CASSLDSGRFPSYNEQFF.

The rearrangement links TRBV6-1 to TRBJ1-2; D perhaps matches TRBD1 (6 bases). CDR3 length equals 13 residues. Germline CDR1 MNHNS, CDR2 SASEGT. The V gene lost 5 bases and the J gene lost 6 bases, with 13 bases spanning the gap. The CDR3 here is CASSRSGENGYTF. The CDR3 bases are TGTGCCAGCAGTCGCTCAGGGGAGAATGGCTACACCTTC.

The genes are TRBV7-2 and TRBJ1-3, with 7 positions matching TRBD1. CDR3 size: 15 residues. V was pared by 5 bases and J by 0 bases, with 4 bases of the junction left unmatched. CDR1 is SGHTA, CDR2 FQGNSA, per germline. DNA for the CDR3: TGTGCCAGCAGCCCGGGACAGAGCTCTGGAAACACCATATATTTT. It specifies CASSPGQSSGNTIYF.

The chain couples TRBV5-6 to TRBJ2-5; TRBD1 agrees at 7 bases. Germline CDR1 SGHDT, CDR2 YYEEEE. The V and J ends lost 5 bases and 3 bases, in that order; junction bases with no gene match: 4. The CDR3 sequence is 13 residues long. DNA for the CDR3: TGTGCCAGCAGTCGTACAGGGGAAGAGACCCAGTACTTC. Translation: CASSRTGEETQYF.

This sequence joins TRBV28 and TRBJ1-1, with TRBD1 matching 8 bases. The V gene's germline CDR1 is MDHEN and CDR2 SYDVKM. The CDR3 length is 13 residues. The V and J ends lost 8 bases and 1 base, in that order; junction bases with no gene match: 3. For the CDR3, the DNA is TGTGCCAGCTGGACAGGGACGAACACTGAAGCTTTCTTT. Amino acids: CASWTGTNTEAFF.

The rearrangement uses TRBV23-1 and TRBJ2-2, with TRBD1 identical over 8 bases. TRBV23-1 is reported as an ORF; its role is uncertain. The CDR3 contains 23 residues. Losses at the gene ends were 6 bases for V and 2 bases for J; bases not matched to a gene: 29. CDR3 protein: CASRVTGGRERSEPKENTGELFF. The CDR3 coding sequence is TGCGCCAGCAGGGTTACAGGGGGACGGGAAAGGTCCGAGCCTAAAGAAAACACCGGGGAGCTGTTTTTT.

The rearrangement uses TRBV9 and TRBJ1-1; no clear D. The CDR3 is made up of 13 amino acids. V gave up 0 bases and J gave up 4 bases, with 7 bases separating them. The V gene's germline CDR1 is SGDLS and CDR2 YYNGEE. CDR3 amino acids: CASSVGARTEAFF. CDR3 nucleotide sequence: TGTGCCAGCAGCGTAGGCGCGCGCACTGAAGCTTTCTTT.

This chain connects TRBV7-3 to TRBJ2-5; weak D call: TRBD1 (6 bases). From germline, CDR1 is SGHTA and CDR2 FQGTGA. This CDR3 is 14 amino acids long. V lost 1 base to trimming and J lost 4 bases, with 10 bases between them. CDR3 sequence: CASSLKGDGETQYF. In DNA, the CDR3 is TGTGCCAGCAGCTTAAAGGGGGACGGAGAGACCCAGTACTTC.

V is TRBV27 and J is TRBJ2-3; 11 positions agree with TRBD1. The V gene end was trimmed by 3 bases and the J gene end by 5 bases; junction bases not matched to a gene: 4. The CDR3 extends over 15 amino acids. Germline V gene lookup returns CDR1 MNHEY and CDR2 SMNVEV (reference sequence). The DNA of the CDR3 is TGTGCCAGCAGTTTGGACAGGGGGCGGGTAGATACGCAGTATTTT. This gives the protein CASSLDRGRVDTQYF.

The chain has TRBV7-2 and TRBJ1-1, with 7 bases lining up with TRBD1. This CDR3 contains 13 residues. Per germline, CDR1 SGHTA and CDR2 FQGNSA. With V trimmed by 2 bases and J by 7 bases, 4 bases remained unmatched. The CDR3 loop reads CASSLLWTGEAFF. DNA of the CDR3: TGTGCCAGCAGCTTACTCTGGACAGGTGAAGCTTTCTTT.

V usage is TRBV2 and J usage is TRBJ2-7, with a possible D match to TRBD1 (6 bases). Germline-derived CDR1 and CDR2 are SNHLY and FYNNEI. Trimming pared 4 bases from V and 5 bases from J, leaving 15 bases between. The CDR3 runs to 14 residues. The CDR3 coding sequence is TGTGCCAGCAGTGTTGTCAGGGGAACGGACGAGCAGTACTTC. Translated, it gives CASSVVRGTDEQYF.

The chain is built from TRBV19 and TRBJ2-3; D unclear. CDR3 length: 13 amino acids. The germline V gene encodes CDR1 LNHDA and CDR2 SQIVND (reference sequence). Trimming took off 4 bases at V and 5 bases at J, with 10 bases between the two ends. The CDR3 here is CASSSTRGDTQYF. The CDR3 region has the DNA TGTGCCAGTAGTAGTACGAGAGGAGATACGCAGTATTTT.

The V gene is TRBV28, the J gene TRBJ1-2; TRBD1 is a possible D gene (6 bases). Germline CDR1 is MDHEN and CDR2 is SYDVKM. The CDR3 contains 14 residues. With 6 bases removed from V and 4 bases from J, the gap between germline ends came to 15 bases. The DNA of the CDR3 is TGTGCCAGCAGCTTGGCAGGGGCAATCTATGGCTACACCTTC. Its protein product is CASSLAGAIYGYTF.

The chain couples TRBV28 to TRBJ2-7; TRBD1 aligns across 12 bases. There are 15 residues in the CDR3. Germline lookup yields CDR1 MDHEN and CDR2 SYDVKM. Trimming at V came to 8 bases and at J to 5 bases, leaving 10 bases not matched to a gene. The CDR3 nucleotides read TGTGCCAGCGGGGGAGAGGGGACAGGGGGCGACGAGCAGTACTTC. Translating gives CASGGEGTGGDEQYF. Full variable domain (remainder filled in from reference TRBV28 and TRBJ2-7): DVKVTQSSRYLVKRTGEKVFLECVQDMDHENMFWYRQDPGLGLRLIYFSYDVKMKEKGDIPEGYSVSREKKERFSLILESASTNQTSMYLCASGGEGTGGDEQYFGPGTRLTVT.

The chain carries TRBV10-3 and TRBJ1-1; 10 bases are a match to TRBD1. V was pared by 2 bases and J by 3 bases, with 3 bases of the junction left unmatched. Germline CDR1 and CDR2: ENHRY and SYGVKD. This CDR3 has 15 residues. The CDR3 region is CAISETGTGDTEAFF. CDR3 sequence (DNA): TGTGCCATCAGTGAGACCGGGACAGGGGACACTGAAGCTTTCTTT.

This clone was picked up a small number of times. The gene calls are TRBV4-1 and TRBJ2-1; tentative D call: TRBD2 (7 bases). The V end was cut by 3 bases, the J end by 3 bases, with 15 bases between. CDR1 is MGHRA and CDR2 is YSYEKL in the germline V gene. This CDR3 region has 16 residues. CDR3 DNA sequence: TGCGCCAGCAGCCATTACCTGAGGGGGGGCTACAATGAGCAGTTCTTC. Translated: CASSHYLRGGYNEQFF.